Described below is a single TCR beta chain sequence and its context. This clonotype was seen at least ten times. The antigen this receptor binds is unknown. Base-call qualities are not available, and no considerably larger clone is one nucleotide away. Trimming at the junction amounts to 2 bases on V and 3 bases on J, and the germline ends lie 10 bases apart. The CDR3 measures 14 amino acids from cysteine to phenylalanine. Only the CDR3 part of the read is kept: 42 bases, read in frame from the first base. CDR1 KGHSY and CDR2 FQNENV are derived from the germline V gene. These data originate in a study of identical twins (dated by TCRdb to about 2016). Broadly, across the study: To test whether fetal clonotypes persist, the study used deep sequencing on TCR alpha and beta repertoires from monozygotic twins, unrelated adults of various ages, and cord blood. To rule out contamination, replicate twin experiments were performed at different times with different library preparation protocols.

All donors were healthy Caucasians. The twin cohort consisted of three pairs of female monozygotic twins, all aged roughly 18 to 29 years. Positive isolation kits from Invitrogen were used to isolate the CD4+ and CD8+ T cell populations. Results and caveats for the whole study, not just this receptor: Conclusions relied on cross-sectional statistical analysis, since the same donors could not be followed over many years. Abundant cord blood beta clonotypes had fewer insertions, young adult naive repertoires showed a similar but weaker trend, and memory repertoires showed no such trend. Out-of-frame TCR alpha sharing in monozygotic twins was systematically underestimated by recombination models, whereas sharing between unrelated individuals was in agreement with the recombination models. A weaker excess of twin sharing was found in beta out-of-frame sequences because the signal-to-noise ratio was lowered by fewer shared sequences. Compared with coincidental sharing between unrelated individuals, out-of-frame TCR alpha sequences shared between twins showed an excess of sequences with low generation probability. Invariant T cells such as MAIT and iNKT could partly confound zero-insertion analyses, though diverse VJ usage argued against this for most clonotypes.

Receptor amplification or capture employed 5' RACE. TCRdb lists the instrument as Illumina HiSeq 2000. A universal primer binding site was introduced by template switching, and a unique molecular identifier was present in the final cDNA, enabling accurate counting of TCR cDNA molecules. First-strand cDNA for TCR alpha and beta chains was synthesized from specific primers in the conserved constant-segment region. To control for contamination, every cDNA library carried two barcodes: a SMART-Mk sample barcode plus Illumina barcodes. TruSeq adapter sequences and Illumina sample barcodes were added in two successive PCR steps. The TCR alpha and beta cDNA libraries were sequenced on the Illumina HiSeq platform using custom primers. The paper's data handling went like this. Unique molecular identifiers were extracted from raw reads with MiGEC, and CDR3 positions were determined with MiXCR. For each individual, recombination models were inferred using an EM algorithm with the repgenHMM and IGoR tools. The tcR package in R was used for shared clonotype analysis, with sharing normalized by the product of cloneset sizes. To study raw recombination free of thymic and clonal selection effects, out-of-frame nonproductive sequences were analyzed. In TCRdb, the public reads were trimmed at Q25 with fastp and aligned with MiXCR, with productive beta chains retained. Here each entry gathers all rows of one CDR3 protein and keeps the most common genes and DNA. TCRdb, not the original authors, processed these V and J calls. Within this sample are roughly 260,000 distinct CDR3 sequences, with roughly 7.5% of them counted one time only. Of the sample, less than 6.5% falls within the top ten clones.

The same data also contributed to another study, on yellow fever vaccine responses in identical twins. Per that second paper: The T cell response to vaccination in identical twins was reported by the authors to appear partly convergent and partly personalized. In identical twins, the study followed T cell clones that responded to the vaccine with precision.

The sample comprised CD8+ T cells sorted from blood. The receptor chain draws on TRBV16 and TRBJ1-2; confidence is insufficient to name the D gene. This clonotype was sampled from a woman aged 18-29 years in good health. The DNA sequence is TGTGCCAGCAGCCAACTATCGGGTTACTATGGCTACACCTTC. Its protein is CASSQLSGYYGYTF.